This TCR beta chain is from a study of OX40 agonist ivuxolimab in advanced cancers. The wider study: Cohort: about 82% men, mean age 60, aged about 20 to 80. Study-wide points: At 0.1 to 3.0 mg/kg and by week 6, CD4+ and CD8+ T cells in the blood had expanded clonally.

The method was immunoSEQ multiplex PCR; TCRdb's version includes in-frame clones alone and lacks a portion of them. The sample shows tens of thousands of clones, roughly 90% of them seen only once. Germline values: CDR1 LNHDA, CDR2 SQIVND (reference sequence). V lost 5 bases to trimming and J lost 3 bases, with 10 bases between them. This CDR3 is built from 13 residues. Comments on this clone: Its antigen is still unknown.

This chain joins TRBV19 and TRBJ1-2; D is possibly TRBD1 (5 bases). The specimen comprised CD4+ or CD8+ T cells sorted from blood, sampled in a trial of the OX40 agonist ivuxolimab. The clonotype was recovered from an adult with an advanced solid tumor such as melanoma, head and neck, liver or kidney cancer. The CDR3 DNA follows: TGTGCCAGTAGTCCTGGGACGGACTATGGCTACACCTTC. As protein: CASSPGTDYGYTF.